This TCR beta chain was captured in a study of control samples from healthy donors and cancer patients. The CDR3 spans 16 residues. Trimming removed 2 bases from V and 2 bases from J; junction bases left unmatched: 8. Per germline, CDR1 LNHDA and CDR2 SQIVND (reference sequence). The protocol was immunoSEQ multiplex PCR, while the TCRdb copy is restricted to in-frame clones and leaves out a portion. The repertoire holds 120,000 to 150,000 clones, with more than 85% as singletons. V gene TRBV19 combines with J gene TRBJ1-1; TRBD1 matches 7 bases. Source material: blood. The clonotype was recovered from a man aged 18 to 30 in good health. The CDR3 loop is CASSILRDSPNTEAFF. CDR3 in DNA: TGTGCCAGTAGTATATTACGGGACAGCCCAAACACTGAAGCTTTCTTT.